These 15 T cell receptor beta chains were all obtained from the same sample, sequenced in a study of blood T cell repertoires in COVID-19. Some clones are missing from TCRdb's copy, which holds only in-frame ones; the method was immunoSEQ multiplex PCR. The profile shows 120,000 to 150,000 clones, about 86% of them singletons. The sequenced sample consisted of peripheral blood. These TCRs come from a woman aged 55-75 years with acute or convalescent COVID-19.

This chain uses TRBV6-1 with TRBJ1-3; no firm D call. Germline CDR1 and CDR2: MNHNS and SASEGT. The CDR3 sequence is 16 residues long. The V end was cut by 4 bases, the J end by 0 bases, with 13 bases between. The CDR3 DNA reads TGTGCCAGCAGTGGAGAGAGATTTTCCTCTGGAAACACCATATATTTT. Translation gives CASSGERFSSGNTIYF.

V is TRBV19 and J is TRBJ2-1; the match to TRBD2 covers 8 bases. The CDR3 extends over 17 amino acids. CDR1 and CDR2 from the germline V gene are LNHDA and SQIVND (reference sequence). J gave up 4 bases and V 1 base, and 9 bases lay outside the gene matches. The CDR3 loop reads CASSIGRAGGAYNEQFF. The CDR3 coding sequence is TGTGCCAGTAGTATAGGGCGAGCCGGGGGGGCATACAATGAGCAGTTCTTC.

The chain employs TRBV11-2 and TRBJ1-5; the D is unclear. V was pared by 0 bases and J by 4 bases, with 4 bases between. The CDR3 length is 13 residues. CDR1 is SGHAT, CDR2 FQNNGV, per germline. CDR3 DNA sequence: TGTGCCAGCAGCTTAGACCTGAATCAGCCCCAGCATTTT. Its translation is CASSLDLNQPQHF.

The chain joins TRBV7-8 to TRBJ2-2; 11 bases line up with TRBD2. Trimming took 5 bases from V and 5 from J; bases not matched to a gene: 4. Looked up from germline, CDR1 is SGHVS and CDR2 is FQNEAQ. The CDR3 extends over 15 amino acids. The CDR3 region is CASSQLAGATGELFF. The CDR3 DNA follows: TGTGCCAGCAGCCAACTAGCGGGGGCGACCGGGGAGCTGTTTTTT.

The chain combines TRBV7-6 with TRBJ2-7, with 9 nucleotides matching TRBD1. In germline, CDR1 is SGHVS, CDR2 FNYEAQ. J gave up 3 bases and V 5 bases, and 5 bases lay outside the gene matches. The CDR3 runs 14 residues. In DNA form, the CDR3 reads TGTGCCAGCAGCGAGGACAGGGGATTCTACGAGCAGTACTTC. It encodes CASSEDRGFYEQYF.

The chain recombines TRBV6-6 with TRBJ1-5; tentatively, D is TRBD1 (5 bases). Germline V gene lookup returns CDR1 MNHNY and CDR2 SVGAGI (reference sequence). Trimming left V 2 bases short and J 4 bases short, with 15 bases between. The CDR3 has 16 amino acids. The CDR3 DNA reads TGTGCCAGCAGTTACGGTGGCCAGGGACTAAATCAGCCCCAGCATTTT. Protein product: CASSYGGQGLNQPQHF.

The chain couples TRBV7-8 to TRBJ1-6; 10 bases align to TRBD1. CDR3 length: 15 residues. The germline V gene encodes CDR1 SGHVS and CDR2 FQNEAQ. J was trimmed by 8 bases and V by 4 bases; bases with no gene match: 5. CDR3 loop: CASSYRQGADSPLHF. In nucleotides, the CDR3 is TGTGCCAGCAGCTACAGACAGGGGGCGGATTCACCCCTCCACTTT. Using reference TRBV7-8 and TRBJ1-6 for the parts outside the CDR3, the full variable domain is GAGVSQSPRYKVAKRGQDVALRCDPISGHVSLFWYQQALGQGPEFLTYFQNEAQLDKSGLPSDRFFAERPEGSVSTLKIQRTQQEDSAVYLCASSYRQGADSPLHFGNGTRLTVT.

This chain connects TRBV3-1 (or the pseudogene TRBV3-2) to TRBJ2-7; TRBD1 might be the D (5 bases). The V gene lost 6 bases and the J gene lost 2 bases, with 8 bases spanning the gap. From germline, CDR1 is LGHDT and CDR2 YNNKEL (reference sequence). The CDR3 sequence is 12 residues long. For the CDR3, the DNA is TGTGCCAGCAGAGGGGTCGCCTACGAGCAGTACTTC. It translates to CASRGVAYEQYF.

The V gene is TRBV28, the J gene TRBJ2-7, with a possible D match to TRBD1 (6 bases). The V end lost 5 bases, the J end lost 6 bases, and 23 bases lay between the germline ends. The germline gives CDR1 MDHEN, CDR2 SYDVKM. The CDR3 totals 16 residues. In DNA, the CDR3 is TGTGCCAGCAGTACATACCGGGACATGGGTTGGGGCGAGCAGTACTTC. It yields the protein CASSTYRDMGWGEQYF.

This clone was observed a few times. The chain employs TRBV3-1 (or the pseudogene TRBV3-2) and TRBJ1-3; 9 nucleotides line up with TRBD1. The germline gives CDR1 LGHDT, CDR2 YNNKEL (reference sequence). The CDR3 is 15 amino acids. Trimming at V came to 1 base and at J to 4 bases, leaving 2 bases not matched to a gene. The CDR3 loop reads CASSQGTGVGNTIYF. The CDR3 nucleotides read TGTGCCAGCAGCCAAGGGACAGGGGTCGGAAACACCATATATTTT.

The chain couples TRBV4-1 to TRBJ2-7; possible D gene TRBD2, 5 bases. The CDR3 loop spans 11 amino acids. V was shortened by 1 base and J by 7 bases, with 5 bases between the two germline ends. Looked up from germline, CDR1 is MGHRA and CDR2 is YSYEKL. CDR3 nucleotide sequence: TGCGCCAGCAGCCAAGGGGAGGAGCAGTACTTC. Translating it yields CASSQGEEQYF.

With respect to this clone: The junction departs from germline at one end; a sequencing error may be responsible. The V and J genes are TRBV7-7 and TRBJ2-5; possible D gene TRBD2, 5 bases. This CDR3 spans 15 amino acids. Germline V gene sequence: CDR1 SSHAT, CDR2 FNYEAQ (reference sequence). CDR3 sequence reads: CASSPQRAHRETQYF. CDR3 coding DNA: TGTGCTAGCAGCCCCCAGAGGGCCCACAGAGAGACCCAGTACTTC.

The CDR3 spells CASSQQGFYYEQYF. The CDR3, as DNA: TGCGCCAGCAGCCAACAGGGGTTCTACTACGAGCAGTACTTC. The gene calls are TRBV4-1 and TRBJ2-7, with TRBD1 as a possible D gene (6 bases). This CDR3 contains 14 residues. The V end lost 2 bases, the J end lost 3 bases, and 11 bases lay between the germline ends. Germline V CDR1 and CDR2: MGHRA, YSYEKL.

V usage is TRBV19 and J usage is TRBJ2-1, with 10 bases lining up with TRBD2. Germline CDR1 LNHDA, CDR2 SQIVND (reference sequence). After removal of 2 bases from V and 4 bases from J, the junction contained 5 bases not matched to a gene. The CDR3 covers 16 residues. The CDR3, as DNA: TGTGCCAGTAGTATAAGCTCTAGCGGGGGTTACAATGAGCAGTTCTTC. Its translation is CASSISSSGGYNEQFF.

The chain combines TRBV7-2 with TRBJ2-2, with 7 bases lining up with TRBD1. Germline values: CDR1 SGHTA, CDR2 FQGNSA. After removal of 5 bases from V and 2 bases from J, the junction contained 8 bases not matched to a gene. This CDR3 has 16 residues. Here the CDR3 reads CASSQSYRGNTGELFF. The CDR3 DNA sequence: TGTGCCAGCAGCCAATCGTACAGGGGTAACACCGGGGAGCTGTTTTTT.